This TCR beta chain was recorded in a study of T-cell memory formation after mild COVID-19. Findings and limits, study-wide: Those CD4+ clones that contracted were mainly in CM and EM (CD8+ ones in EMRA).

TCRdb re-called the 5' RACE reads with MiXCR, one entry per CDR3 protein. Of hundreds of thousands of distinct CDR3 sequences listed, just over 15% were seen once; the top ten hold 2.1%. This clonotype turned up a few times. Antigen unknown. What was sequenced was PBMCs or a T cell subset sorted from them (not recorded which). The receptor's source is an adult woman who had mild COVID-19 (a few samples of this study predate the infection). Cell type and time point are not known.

The CDR3 DNA sequence: TGTGCCACCAGCACGATCCGTCTAGCGGGGATGGAGACCCAGTACTTC. This encodes CATSTIRLAGMETQYF. This chain links TRBV15 with TRBJ2-5; 9 bases are shared with TRBD2. V shed 4 bases, J shed 5 bases, and the junction held 11 bases outside the gene matches. This CDR3 comprises 16 residues. Germline V CDR1 and CDR2: LNHNV, YYDKDF (reference sequence). The whole variable domain, remainder taken from reference TRBV15 and TRBJ2-5, is DAMVIQNPRYQVTQFGKPVTLSCSQTLNHNVMYWYQQKSSQAPKLLFHYYDKDFNNEADTPDNFQSRRPNTSFCFLDIRSPGLGDTAMYLCATSTIRLAGMETQYFGPGTRLLVL.